These T cell receptor beta chains were read from a single sample in a study of OX40 agonist ivuxolimab in advanced cancers. TCRdb keeps only in-frame clones here, not all; method: immunoSEQ multiplex PCR. The repertoire holds roughly 60,000 clones, with around 93% as singletons. The sequencing here drew on CD4+ or CD8+ T cells sorted from blood, taken in a trial of the OX40 agonist ivuxolimab. Every receptor here comes from an adult with an advanced solid tumor such as melanoma, head and neck, liver or kidney cancer. CDR3s include the opening cysteine and the closing phenylalanine or tryptophan. Fields, in order: clone size, D gene, J gene, V gene, CDR3 DNA, CDR3 protein. D genes are given only for firm matches. Clone size is shown for a subset of rows, as once, few, many or a class of expanded clone.

-,-,TRBJ2-2,TRBV6-6,TGTGCCAGCAGGAGAGGGGGACGGGGCGGGGAGCTGTTTTTT,CASRRGGRGGELFF
-,-,TRBJ1-2,TRBV4-1,TGCGCCAGCAGCCTAGGACAGTCAGCTAACTATGGCTACACCTTC,CASSLGQSANYGYTF
-,TRBD2,TRBJ2-5,TRBV2,TGTGCCAGCAGTGGAATTAGCGGGGGGCAAGAGACCCAGTACTTC,CASSGISGGQETQYF
-,-,TRBJ1-1,TRBV27,TGTGCCAGCAGTTTATTCCCGGGGGCGTCAACTGAAGCTTTCTTT,CASSLFPGASTEAFF
-,-,TRBJ1-2,TRBV7-8,TGTGCCAGCAGCTCGAGGGGGGATACTAACTATGGCTACACCTTC,CASSSRGDTNYGYTF
-,-,TRBJ2-6,TRBV18,TGTGCCAGCTCAACCTACTCTGGGGCCAACGTCCTGACTTTC,CASSTYSGANVLTF
few,-,TRBJ1-3,TRBV9,TGTGCCAGCAGCGTAGGCGAATCTTACTCTGGAAACACCATATATTTT,CASSVGESYSGNTIYF
-,-,TRBJ2-7,TRBV5-1,TGCGCCAGCAGCTTAGCCCCAGGGAACGAGCAGTACTTC,CASSLAPGNEQYF
-,-,TRBJ1-1,TRBV10-1,TGCGCCAGCAGTCCCGCAGAGAACACTGAAGCTTTCTTT,CASSPAENTEAFF
-,-,TRBJ2-3,TRBV6-6,TGTGCCAGCAGTCCCGGGACACCCCCCACAGATACGCAGTATTTT,CASSPGTPPTDTQYF
-,-,TRBJ2-2,TRBV5-1,TGCGCCAGCAGCTTGTCGGCCCCGCCCGGGGAGCTGTTTTTT,CASSLSAPPGELFF
-,-,TRBJ2-1,TRBV7-3,TGTGCCAGCAGCTTATACGATGGCTACAATGAGCAGTTCTTC,CASSLYDGYNEQFF
-,TRBD1,TRBJ2-5,TRBV6-1,TGTGCCAGCAGTGTAACTTATGGAAACAGGGGTTTTCGAGAGACCCAGTACTTC,CASSVTYGNRGFRETQYF
-,TRBD2,TRBJ2-5,TRBV9,TGTGCCAGCAGCCCTCGGACTAGCCAAGAGACCCAGTACTTC,CASSPRTSQETQYF
-,-,TRBJ2-2,TRBV19,TGTGCCAGTAGTATAAACAGGAAGAACACCGGGGAGCTGTTTTTT,CASSINRKNTGELFF
-,TRBD1,TRBJ2-7,TRBV15,TGTGCCACCAGCAGAGGATTGACAGGGACCCACGAGCAGTACTTC,CATSRGLTGTHEQYF
-,TRBD2,TRBJ2-5,TRBV2,TGTGCCAGCATTATCTCGGCTAGCGGGGTGGCGGAGACCCAGTACTTC,CASIISASGVAETQYF
-,-,TRBJ1-1,TRBV19,TGTGCCAGTAGTATCTATCCCTACACTGAAGCTTTCTTT,CASSIYPYTEAFF
-,-,TRBJ2-1,TRBV6-5,TGTGCCAGCAGTTACTCGGCTAGCCTACGGATGGGGCAGTTCTTC,CASSYSASLRMGQFF
-,-,TRBJ2-2,TRBV2,TGTGCCAGCAGTGCCCAGGGGTCGACCGGGGAGCTGTTTTTT,CASSAQGSTGELFF
-,TRBD1,TRBJ1-1,TRBV28,TGTGCCAGCAGTTTATATCGGGACAGTCGACCTGAAGCTTTCTTT,CASSLYRDSRPEAFF
-,TRBD1,TRBJ1-2,TRBV6-5,TGTGCCAGCAGCTCGACAGGGGGCTCCAACTATGGCTACACCTTC,CASSSTGGSNYGYTF
-,-,TRBJ1-1,TRBV11-1,TGTGCCAGCAGCCCATTAATCGACAGACACACTGAAGCTTTCTTT,CASSPLIDRHTEAFF
-,-,TRBJ2-2,TRBV11-3,TGTGCCAGCAGCTTGGGACACAGGACCGGGGAGCTGTTTTTT,CASSLGHRTGELFF
-,-,TRBJ2-7,TRBV28,TGTGCCAGCATCGAGGGGCAGTTCACCTACGAGCAGTACTTC,CASIEGQFTYEQYF
-,-,TRBJ1-6,TRBV5-4,TGTGCCAGCAGCGCCGACGGCCTAGTTAATTCACCCCTCCACTTT,CASSADGLVNSPLHF
-,-,TRBJ2-6,TRBV30,TGTGCCTGGAGTGTAGGGCCCGGGGCCAACGTCCTGACTTTC,CAWSVGPGANVLTF
-,-,TRBJ2-1,TRBV12-5,TGTGCTAGTGGTTTGGTACACGTCGTATCGAGCCTTCACCCCTACAATGAGCAGTTCTTC,CASGLVHVVSSLHPYNEQFF
-,-,TRBJ2-5,TRBV5-1,TGCGCCAGCAGCTCCCTTCGGGGTAGCCAAGAGACCCAGTACTTC,CASSSLRGSQETQYF
-,-,TRBJ2-5,TRBV28,TGTGCCAGCAGGGGGCTTGGAGAGACCCAGTACTTC,CASRGLGETQYF
-,TRBD1,TRBJ2-3,TRBV6-5,TGTGCCAGCAGCCGTCAGGGGGTTAGCACAGATACGCAGTATTTT,CASSRQGVSTDTQYF
once,TRBD1,TRBJ1-2,TRBV10-3,TGTGCCATCAGTGATTCACAGGGGGCCGGTGATTATGGCTACACCTTC,CAISDSQGAGDYGYTF